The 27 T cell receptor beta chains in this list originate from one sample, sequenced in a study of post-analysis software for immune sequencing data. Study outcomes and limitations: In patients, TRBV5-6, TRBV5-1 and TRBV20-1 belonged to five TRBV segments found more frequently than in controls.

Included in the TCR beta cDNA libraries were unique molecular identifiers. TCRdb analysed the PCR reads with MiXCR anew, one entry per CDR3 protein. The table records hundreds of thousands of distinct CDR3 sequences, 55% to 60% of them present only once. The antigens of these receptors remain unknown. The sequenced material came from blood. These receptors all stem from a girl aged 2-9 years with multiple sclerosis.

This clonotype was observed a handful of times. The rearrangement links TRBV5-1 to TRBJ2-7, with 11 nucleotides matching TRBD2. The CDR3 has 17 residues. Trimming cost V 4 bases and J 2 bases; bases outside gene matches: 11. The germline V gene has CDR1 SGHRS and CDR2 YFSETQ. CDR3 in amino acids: CASSRTTSGKFTYEQYF. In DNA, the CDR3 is TGCGCCAGCAGCCGGACGACTAGCGGGAAATTCACCTACGAGCAGTACTTC.

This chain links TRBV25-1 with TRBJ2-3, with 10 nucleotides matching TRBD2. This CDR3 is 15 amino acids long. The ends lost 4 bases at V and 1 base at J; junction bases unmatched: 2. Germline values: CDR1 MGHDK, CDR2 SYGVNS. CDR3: CASSGGTSGTDTQYF. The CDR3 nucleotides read TGTGCCAGCAGTGGAGGGACTAGCGGCACAGATACGCAGTATTTT.

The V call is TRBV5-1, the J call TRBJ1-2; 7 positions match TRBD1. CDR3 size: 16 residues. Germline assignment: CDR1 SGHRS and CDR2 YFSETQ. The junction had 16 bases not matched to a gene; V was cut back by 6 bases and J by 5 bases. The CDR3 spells CASNPGTANLKYGYTF. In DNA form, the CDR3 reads TGCGCCAGCAATCCCGGGACAGCCAACCTCAAGTATGGCTACACCTTC.

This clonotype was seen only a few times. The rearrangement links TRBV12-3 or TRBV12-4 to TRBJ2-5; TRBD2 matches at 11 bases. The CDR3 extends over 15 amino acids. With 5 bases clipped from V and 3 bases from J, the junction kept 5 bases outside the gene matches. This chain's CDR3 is CASSRQTSGKETQYF. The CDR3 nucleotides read TGTGCCAGCAGTAGACAGACTAGCGGGAAAGAGACCCAGTACTTC.

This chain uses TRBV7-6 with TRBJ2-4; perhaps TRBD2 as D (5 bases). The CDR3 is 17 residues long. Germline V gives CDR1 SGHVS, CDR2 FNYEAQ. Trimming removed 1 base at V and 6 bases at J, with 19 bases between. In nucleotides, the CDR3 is TGTGCCAGCAGCTTAGGAGGTGGAACAGCGGTACCAAACATTCAGTACTTC. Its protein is CASSLGGGTAVPNIQYF.

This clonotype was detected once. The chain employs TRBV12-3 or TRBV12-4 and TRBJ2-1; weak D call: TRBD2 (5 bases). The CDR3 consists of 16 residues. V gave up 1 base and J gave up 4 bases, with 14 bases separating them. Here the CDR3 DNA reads TGTGCCAGCAGTTTAGATAGGACTTCAAATTACAATGAGCAGTTCTTC. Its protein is CASSLDRTSNYNEQFF.

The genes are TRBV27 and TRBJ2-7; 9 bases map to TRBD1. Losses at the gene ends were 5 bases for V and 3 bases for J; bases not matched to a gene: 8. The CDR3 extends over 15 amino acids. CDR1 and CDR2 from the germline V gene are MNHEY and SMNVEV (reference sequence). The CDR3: CASSPLDRGVYEQYF. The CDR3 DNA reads TGTGCCAGCAGTCCCTTGGACAGGGGAGTCTACGAGCAGTACTTC.

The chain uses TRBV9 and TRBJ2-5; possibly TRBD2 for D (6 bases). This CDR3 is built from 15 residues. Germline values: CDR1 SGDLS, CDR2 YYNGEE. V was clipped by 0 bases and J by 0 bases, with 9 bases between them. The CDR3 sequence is CASSVASGYQETQYF. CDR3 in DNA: TGTGCCAGCAGCGTAGCGAGCGGGTACCAAGAGACCCAGTACTTC.

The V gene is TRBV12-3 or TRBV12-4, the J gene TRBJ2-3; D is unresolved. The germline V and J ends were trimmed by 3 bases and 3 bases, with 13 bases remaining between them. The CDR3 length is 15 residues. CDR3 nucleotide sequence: TGTGCCAGCAGTTTTCATGGCATAGGAACAGATACGCAGTATTTT. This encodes CASSFHGIGTDTQYF.

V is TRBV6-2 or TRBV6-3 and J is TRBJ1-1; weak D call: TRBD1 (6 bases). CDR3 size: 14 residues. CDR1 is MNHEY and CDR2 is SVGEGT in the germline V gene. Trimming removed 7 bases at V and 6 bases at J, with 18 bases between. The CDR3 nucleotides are TGTGCCAGCACCCCAGAGGGGGTCGGCTCTGAAGCTTTCTTT. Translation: CASTPEGVGSEAFF.

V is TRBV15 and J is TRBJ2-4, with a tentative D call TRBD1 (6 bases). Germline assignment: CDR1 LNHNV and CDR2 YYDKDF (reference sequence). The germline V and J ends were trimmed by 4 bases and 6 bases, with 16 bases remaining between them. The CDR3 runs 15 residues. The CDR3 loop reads CATSKGDTGGNIQYF. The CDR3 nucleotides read TGTGCCACCAGCAAAGGGGACACAGGCGGAAACATTCAGTACTTC.

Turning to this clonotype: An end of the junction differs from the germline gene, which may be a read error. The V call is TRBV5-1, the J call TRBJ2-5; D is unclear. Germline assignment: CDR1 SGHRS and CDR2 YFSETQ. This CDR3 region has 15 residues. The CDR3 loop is CVSSFLTQTEETQYF. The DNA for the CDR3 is TGCGTCAGCAGCTTTTTGACACAAACTGAAGAGACCCAGTACTTC.

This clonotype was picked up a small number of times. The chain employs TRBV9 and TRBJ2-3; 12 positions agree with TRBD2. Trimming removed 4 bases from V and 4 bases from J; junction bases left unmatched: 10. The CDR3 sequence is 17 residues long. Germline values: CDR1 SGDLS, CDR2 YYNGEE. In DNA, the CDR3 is TGTGCCAGCAGCAGCCGGGGACTAGCGGGCGCGGCAGATACGCAGTATTTT. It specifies CASSSRGLAGAADTQYF.

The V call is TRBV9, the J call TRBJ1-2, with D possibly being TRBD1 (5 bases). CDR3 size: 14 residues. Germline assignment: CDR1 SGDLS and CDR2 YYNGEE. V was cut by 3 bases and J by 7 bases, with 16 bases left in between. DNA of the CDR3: TGTGCCAGCAGCGCTGGGAAGGGGATGGGTGGCTACACCTTC. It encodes CASSAGKGMGGYTF.

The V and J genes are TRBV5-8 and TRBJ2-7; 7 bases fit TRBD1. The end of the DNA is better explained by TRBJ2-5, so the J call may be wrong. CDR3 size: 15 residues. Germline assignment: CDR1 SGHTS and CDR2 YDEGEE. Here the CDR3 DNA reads TGTGCCAGCAGCCCAGCCGGACAGGTGGAGGAGACCCAGTACTTC. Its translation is CASSPAGQVEETQYF.

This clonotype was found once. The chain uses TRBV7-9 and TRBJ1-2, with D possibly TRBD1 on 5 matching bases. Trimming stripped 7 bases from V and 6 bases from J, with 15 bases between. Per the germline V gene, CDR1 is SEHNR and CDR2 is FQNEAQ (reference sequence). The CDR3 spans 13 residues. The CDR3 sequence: CASTSAGWNGYTF. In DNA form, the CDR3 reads TGTGCCAGCACCAGCGCAGGGTGGAATGGCTACACCTTC.

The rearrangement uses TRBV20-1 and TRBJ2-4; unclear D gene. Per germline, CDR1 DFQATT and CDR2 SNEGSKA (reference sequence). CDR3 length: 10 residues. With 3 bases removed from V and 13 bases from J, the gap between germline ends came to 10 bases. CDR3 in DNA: TGCAGTGCTAGTTCCTACGGGCAGTACTTC. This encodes CSASSYGQYF.

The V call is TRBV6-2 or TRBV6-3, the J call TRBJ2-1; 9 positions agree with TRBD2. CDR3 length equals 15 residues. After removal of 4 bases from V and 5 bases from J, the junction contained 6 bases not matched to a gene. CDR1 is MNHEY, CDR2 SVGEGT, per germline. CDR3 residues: CASSSRGGLDNEQFF. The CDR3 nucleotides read TGTGCCAGCAGTTCGCGGGGGGGCCTCGACAATGAGCAGTTCTTC.

DNA of the CDR3: TGTGCCAGCAGTTGGGGTGGCAATCAGCCCCAGCATTTT. This encodes CASSWGGNQPQHF. J is TRBJ1-5 and V is TRBV12-3 or TRBV12-4; D is uncertain. CDR3 length: 13 amino acids. V lost 4 bases, J lost 2 bases, and 6 bases lay in between.

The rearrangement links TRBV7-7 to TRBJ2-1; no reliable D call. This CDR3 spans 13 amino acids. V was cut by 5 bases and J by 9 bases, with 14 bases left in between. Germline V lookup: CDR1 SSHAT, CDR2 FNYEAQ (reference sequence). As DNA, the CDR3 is TGTGCCAGCAGCCTAAACGTTCTGGCTGAGCAGTTCTTC. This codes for CASSLNVLAEQFF.

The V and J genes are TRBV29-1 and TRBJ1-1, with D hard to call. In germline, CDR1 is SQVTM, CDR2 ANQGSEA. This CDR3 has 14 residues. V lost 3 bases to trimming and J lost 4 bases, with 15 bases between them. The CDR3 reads CSVESAGLGTEAFF. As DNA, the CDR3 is TGCAGCGTTGAGAGTGCCGGTTTGGGCACTGAAGCTTTCTTT.

The CDR3 bases are TGCGCCAGCAGCTCCGCCGGACAGGGCTACAATGAGCAGTTCTTC. This encodes CASSSAGQGYNEQFF. V and J are TRBV5-1 and TRBJ2-1; 8 bases line up with TRBD1. The CDR3 extends over 15 amino acids. Trimming at V came to 3 bases and at J to 3 bases, leaving 5 bases not matched to a gene. Germline assignment: CDR1 SGHRS and CDR2 YFSETQ.

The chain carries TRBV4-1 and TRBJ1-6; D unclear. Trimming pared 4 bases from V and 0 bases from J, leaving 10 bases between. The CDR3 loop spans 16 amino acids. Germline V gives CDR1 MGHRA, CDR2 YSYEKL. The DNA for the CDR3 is TGCGCCAGCAGCCTGGAGCCGAGCTCCTATAATTCACCCCTCCACTTT. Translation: CASSLEPSSYNSPLHF.

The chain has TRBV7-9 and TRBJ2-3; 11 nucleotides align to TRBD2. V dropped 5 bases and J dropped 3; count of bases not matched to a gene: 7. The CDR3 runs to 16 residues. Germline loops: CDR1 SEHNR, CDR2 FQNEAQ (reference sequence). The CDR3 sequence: CASSAPLAGDTDTQYF. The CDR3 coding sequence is TGTGCCAGCAGCGCCCCACTAGCGGGAGATACAGATACGCAGTATTTT.

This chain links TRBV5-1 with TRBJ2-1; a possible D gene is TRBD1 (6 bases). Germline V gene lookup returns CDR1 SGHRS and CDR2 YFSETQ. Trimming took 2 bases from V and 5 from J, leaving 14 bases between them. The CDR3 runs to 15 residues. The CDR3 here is CASSFGRTEHNEQFF. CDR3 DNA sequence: TGCGCCAGCAGCTTTGGGCGGACAGAACACAATGAGCAGTTCTTC. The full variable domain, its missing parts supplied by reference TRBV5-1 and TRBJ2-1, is KAGVTQTPRYLIKTRGQQVTLSCSPISGHRSVSWYQQTPGQGLQFLFEYFSETQRNKGNFPGRFSGRQFSNSRSEMNVSTLELGDSALYLCASSFGRTEHNEQFFGPGTRLTVL.

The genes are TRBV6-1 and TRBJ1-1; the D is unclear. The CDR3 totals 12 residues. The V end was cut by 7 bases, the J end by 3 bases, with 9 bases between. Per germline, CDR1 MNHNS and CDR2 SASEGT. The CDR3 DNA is TGTGCCAGCATCCTCGGACACACTGAAGCTTTCTTT. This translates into CASILGHTEAFF.

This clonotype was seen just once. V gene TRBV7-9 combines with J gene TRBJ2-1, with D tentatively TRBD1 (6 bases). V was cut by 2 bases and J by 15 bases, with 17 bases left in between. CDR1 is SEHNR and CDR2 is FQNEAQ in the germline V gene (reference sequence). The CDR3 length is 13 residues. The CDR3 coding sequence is TGTGCCAGCAGCTTATCTGTGGGGACACTGCGGTTCTTC. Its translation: CASSLSVGTLRFF.